The present entry profiles one T cell receptor (beta chain) with its context. Its antigen is not known. This CDR3 contains 13 residues. CDR1 and CDR2 (germline): SGHAT, FQNNGV. Trimming left V 5 bases short and J 4 bases short, with 9 bases between. This entry comes from a study of memory CD4+ T cells and cytomegalovirus serostatus. The sort gate was single viable CD3+CD4+CD8-CD45RO+ cells for memory CD4+ T cells. Total CD4+ T cells were enriched by CD4 positive selection. As originally analysed: After removing out-of-frame reads, under 2.5 million distinct TCRbeta sequences remained. Sequencing was performed with immunoSEQ multiplex PCR; in TCRdb, only in-frame clones are kept and a portion is missing. The V and J calls and the clone size are those of that table, but D and trimming were determined from the DNA. This table holds roughly 40,000 clones, about four fifths found once. The study's findings and limits: The CMV-associated TCR signature appears largely within the CD4+ memory repertoire. Repertoires predicted CMV serostatus with median bootstrapped AUC of around 0.96.

The chain is built from TRBV11-2 and TRBJ2-4, with unresolved D. What was sequenced was memory CD4+ T cells from blood. The TCR originated in an adult in good health and CMV-seronegative. CDR3 DNA: TGTGCCAGCAGCCCACAGCCTAAAAACATTCAGTACTTC. This encodes CASSPQPKNIQYF.